The TCR beta chain described here comes from a study of T cells in women clearing cervical HPV infection. Study outcomes and limitations: Associations may precede or follow infection; HPV-specific or memory T cells were not isolated. Richness differences could reflect unmeasured T-cell content per sample.

With respect to this clone: Its cognate antigen is unknown. Read sequence stops 3 residues before the CDR3 end, and the germline J gene provides the missing end.

Looked up from germline, CDR1 is DFQATT and CDR2 is SNEGSKA (reference sequence). The CDR3 is made up of 15 amino acids. With V trimmed by 3 bases and J by 6 bases, 12 bases remained unmatched. TCR beta CDR3 amplified by multiplex PCR from about 1,100 ng genomic DNA. Some clones are missing from TCRdb's copy, which holds only in-frame ones; the method was immunoSEQ multiplex PCR. In total, the table holds tens of thousands of clones. This clonotype was sampled from a woman aged 18 to 69 with a cervical HPV16 infection that either progressed to CIN3+ or cleared (not recorded which). Sequenced sample: blood buffy coat. The V call is TRBV20-1, the J call TRBJ2-3; 7 bases fit TRBD2. The CDR3 bases that were read are TGCAGTGCTAGTCGCTCAGGGCGGGGGAGGGATACG. This codes for CSASRSGRGRDT. The full CDR3 is CSASRSGRGRDTQYF.